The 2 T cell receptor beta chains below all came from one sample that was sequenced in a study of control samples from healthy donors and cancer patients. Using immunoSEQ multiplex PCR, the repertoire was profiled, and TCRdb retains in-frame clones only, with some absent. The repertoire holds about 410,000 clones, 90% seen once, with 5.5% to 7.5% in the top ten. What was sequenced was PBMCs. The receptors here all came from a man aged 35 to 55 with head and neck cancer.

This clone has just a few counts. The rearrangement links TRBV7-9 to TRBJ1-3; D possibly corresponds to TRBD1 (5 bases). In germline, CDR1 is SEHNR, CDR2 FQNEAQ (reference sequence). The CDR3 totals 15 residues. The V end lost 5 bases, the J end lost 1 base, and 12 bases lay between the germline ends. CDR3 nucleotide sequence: TGTGCCAGCAGCCCCCGGGACTTATCTGGAAACACCATATATTTT. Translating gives CASSPRDLSGNTIYF.

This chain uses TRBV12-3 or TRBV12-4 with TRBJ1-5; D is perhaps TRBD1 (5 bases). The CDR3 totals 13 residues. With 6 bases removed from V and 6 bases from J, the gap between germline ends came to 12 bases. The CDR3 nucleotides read TGTGCCAGCAGCCCGCAGGGTCTTCAGCCCCAGCATTTT. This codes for CASSPQGLQPQHF.